This T cell receptor (beta chain) was observed in a study of T cells after yellow fever vaccination. This clonotype has just a few counts. The antigen remains undetermined. Germline-derived CDR1 and CDR2 are DFQATT and SNEGSKA (reference sequence). V lost 5 bases to trimming and J lost 0 bases; unmatched junction nucleotides: 4. This CDR3 is 14 amino acids long. General study findings and limits: The study re-detected most primary-vaccination clones after the booster (roughly 95% CD4, around 89% CD8). A minor fraction of clonotypes spanned both CD4 and CD8 compartments.

One entry per CDR3 protein, called by TCRdb with MiXCR from the 5' RACE reads. The table includes 150,000 to 200,000 distinct CDR3 sequences, approximately 6.2% detected once. The source material was CD4+ T cells sorted from PBMCs, sampled on the day of the first yellow fever vaccination. The chain has TRBV20-1 and TRBJ2-3; TRBD2 matches 8 bases. The clonotype was recovered from a man between 18 and 29 years old who received the YFV17D yellow fever vaccine. CDR3 amino acids: CSAGLAISTDTQYF. CDR3 DNA: TGCAGTGCTGGACTAGCAATTAGCACAGATACGCAGTATTTT.